The 2 T cell receptor beta chains reported below all come from one sample, sequenced in a study of neurological immune-mediated disorders. TCRdb reprocessed the 5' RACE reads via MiXCR and lists one record per CDR3 protein. This table holds 55,000 to 85,000 distinct CDR3 sequences, more than 3% found once. Material: PBMCs. These receptors originate from a woman in her 50s with multiple sclerosis.

This clonotype has ten or more counts. This sequence joins TRBV3-1 and TRBJ2-1, with TRBD2 matching 7 bases. The trim removed 8 bases at V and 4 bases at J, leaving 2 bases unmatched. The CDR3 sequence is 12 residues long. Looked up from germline, CDR1 is LGHDT and CDR2 is YNNKEL (reference sequence). This chain's CDR3 is CASGGEYNEQFF. DNA for the CDR3: TGTGCCAGCGGGGGGGAATACAATGAGCAGTTCTTC.

This clonotype showed up many times. V gene TRBV20-1 combines with J gene TRBJ2-5; the match to TRBD2 covers 7 bases. With 4 bases clipped from V and 5 bases from J, the junction kept 10 bases outside the gene matches. Germline V lookup: CDR1 DFQATT, CDR2 SNEGSKA (reference sequence). The CDR3 is 14 residues long. CDR3 DNA sequence: TGCAGTGCTAACGGTGCGACTAGCCGGGAGACCCAGTACTTC. This sequence encodes CSANGATSRETQYF.